The clone carrying this TCR beta chain was detected only a few times. Its antigen remains unidentified. The CDR3 consists of 15 residues. The ends lost 2 bases at V and 7 bases at J; junction bases unmatched: 7. Germline-derived CDR1 and CDR2 are MNHEY and SVGEGT. The data stem from a study of blood T cells in healthy people across ages. Findings and limits, study-wide: Across samples, TCR beta diversity tracked strongly with naive T cell percentage. From one million sequenced T cells, diversity estimates were lower bounds.

A second PCR, run for about 7 to 11 cycles, used a sample-barcoded 5' primer plus a J-beta primer mix. TCRdb independently ran MiXCR on the 5' RACE reads; one entry per CDR3 protein. The sample has 1.8 million or so distinct CDR3 sequences, roughly two fifths seen once. Donors ranged from roughly 6 to 90 years old and were healthy Caucasians in Russia. For every donor, a draw yielded ten milliliters of peripheral blood. The J gene is TRBJ2-7, the V gene TRBV6-2 or TRBV6-3; the match to TRBD2 covers 11 bases. This receptor was identified in a human donor in good health. The material sequenced was blood. CDR3 nucleotides: TGTGCCAGCAGTTACGGGACTAGCGGATCTGTGGAGCAGTACTTC. Its protein product is CASSYGTSGSVEQYF.